This T cell receptor (beta chain) was profiled in a study of cytomegalovirus exposure and HLA in healthy donors. The PCR contained 60 Vbeta and 13 Jbeta primers. Measured with immunoSEQ multiplex PCR; TCRdb has only the in-frame clones, and not every one. In the table there are some 150,000 clones, roughly 80% of which are singletons. Trimming took 1 base from V and 4 from J; bases not matched to a gene: 8. The CDR3 length is 16 residues. CDR1 is SGDLS and CDR2 is YYNGEE in the germline V gene. Points on this clone: No antigen is known for it.

General study results and limits: A missense variant in DCLRE1C was later tied to TCR beta V- and J-gene trimming. Within an earlier analysis, most TCR beta V segments proved productive either about 87% or about 30% of the time.

This clonotype originated in a man between 18 and 29 years old in good health and CMV-seropositive. The gene calls are TRBV9 and TRBJ2-7; 10 nucleotides align to TRBD2. The sample taken for sequencing was PBMCs. The DNA of the CDR3 is TGTGCCAGCAGCGTACACGGAGCGGGGGGGCCATACGAGCAGTACTTC. Translated, it gives CASSVHGAGGPYEQYF.